The T cell receptor (beta chain) described here comes from a study of blood T cell repertoires in COVID-19. Per germline, CDR1 LNHNV and CDR2 YYDKDF (reference sequence). V trimming: 8 bases; J trimming: 2 bases; junction bases outside the gene matches: 8. The CDR3 runs 15 residues. Clones were sequenced by immunoSEQ multiplex PCR, and TCRdb holds only the in-frame ones, with some missing. Of some 150,000 clones listed, roughly 86% are singletons. Sequenced: peripheral blood. J is TRBJ1-3 and V is TRBV15, with 8 bases lining up with TRBD1. The TCR sequence derives from a woman between 55 and 75 years old with acute or convalescent COVID-19. DNA for the CDR3: TGTGCCACCTCTTATGGACAGGGTACTGGAAACACCATATATTTT. Amino acid sequence: CATSYGQGTGNTIYF.